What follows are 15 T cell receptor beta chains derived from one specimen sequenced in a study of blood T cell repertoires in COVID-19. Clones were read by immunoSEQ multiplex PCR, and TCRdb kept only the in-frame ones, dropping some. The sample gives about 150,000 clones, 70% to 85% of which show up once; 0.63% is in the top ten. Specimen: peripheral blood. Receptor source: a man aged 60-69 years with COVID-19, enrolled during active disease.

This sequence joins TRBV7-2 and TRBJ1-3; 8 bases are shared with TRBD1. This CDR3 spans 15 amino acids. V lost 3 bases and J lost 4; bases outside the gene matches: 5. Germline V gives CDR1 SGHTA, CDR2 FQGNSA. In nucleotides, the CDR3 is TGTGCCAGCAGCTTTAACAGGGGGGGCGGAAACACCATATATTTT. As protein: CASSFNRGGGNTIYF.

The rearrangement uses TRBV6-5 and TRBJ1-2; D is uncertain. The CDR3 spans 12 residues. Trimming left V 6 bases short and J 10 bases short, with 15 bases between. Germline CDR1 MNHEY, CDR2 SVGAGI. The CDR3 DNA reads TGTGCCAGCAGCCGCGGGAGTTTTTTCTACACCTTC. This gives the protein CASSRGSFFYTF.

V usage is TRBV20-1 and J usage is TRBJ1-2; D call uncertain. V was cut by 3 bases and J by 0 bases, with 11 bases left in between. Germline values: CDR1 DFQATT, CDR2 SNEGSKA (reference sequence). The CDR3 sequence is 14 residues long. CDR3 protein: CSASYRQTNYGYTF. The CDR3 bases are TGCAGTGCTAGTTACAGACAAACTAACTATGGCTACACCTTC.

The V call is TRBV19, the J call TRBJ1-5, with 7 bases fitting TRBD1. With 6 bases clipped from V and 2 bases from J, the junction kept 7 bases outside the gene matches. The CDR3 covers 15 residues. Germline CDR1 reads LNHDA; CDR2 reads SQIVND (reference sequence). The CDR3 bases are TGTGCCAGTAGATCGACAGGGTCGGGCAATCAGCCCCAGCATTTT. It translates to CASRSTGSGNQPQHF.

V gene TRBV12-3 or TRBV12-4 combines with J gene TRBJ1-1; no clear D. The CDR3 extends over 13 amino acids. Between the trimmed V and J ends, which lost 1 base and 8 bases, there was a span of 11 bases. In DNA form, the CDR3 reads TGTGCCAGCAGTTTAGGGCATCGTCCCGAAGCTTTCTTT. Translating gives CASSLGHRPEAFF.

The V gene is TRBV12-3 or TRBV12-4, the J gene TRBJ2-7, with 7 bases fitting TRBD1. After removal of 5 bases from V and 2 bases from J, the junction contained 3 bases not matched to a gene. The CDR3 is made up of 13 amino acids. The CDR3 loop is CASSPGTAYEQYF. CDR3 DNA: TGTGCCAGCAGTCCGGGGACAGCCTACGAGCAGTACTTC.

CDR3 nucleotides: TGTGCCAGCTCACCAAGGCTAGCGGATCCCTACGAGCAGTACTTC. Protein sequence: CASSPRLADPYEQYF. The genes are TRBV18 and TRBJ2-7; 7 positions agree with TRBD2. The CDR3 spans 15 residues. With V trimmed by 2 bases and J by 2 bases, 6 bases remained unmatched. Germline assignment: CDR1 KGHSH and CDR2 LQKENI.

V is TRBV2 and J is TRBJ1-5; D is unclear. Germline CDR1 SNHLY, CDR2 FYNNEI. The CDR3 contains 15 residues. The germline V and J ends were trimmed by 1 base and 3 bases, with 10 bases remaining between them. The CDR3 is CASSEGPSPNQPQHF. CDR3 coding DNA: TGTGCCAGCAGTGAAGGCCCGAGTCCCAATCAGCCCCAGCATTTT. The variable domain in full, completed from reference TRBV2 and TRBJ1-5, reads EPEVTQTPSHQVTQMGQEVILRCVPISNHLYFYWYRQILGQKVEFLVSFYNNEISEKSEIFDDQFSVERPDGSNFTLKIRSTKLEDSAMYFCASSEGPSPNQPQHFGDGTRLSIL.

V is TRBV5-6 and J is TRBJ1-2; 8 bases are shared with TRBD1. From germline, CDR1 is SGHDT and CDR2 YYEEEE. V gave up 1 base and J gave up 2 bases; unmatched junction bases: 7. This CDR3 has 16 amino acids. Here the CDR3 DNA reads TGTGCCAGCAGCTTGCCCGGACAGGGAATAAACTATGGCTACACCTTC. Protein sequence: CASSLPGQGINYGYTF.

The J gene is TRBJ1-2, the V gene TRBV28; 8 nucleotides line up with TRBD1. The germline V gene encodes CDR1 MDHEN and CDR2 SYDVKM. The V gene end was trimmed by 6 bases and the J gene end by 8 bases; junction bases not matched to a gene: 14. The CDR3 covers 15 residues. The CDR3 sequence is CASSPSGTGGRGYTF. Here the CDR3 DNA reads TGTGCCAGCAGCCCCTCTGGGACAGGCGGCCGGGGCTACACCTTC.

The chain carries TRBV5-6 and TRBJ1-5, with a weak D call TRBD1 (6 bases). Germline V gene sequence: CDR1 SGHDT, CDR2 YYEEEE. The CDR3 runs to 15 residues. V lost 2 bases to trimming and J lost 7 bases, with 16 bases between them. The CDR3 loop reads CASSLGQLSEQPQHF. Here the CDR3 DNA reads TGTGCCAGCAGCTTAGGACAGTTATCGGAACAGCCCCAGCATTTT.

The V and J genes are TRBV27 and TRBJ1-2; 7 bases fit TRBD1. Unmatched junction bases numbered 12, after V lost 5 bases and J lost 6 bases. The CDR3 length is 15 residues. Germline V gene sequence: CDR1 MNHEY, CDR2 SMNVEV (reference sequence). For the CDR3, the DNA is TGTGCCAGCAGTCAATCCCTGACAGGGCTCCATGGCTACACCTTC. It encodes CASSQSLTGLHGYTF.

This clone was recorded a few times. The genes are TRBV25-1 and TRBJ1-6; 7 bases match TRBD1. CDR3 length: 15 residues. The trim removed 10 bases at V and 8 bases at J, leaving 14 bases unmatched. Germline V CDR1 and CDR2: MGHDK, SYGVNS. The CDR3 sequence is CATETGLISDSPLHF. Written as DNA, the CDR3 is TGTGCCACCGAGACAGGGTTAATATCTGATTCACCCCTCCACTTT.

CDR3 residues: CASSEQGSQETQYF. The DNA for the CDR3 is TGTGCCAGTAGCGAACAGGGGTCCCAAGAGACCCAGTACTTC. This chain uses TRBV18 with TRBJ2-5; 7 nucleotides line up with TRBD1. V shed 9 bases and J 1 base; nucleotides not matched to a gene: 8. The germline V gene encodes CDR1 KGHSH and CDR2 LQKENI. The length of the CDR3 is 14 residues.

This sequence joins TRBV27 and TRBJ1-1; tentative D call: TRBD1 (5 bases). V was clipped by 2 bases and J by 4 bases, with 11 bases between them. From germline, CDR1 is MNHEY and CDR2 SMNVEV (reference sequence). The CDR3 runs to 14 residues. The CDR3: CASSLTGRSTEAFF. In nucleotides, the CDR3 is TGTGCCAGCAGTTTAACAGGAAGGTCCACTGAAGCTTTCTTT.